This T cell receptor beta chain derives from a study of shared clonotypes between healthy human individuals. Overall study: A donor's plate count was three for CD4 naive and three for CD4 memory; CD8 naive had two and CD8 memory one. Findings and limits, study-wide: The donor pool, a small one, limited the genetic and exposure-history diversity represented. Larger richness was generally estimated for naive than memory subsets. The sampled material consisted only of blood, and tissue repertoires are likely to differ.

It was CD45RO-negative cells, positively selected for CCR7, that made up naive CD8 cells, with terminally differentiated effector memory CD45RA+ cells excluded. Concerning this clone itself: Antigen: not known.

V shed 1 base, J shed 5 bases, and the junction held 8 bases outside the gene matches. Germline V lookup: CDR1 SEHNR, CDR2 FQNEAQ (reference sequence). This CDR3 region has 15 residues. Using immunoSEQ multiplex PCR, the repertoire was profiled, and TCRdb retains in-frame clones only, with some absent. The top ten hold more than 20% of the sample, which has 650,000 to 800,000 clones, around 92% seen once. This sequence originates from a man aged 25 to 40 in good health. Sequenced material: naive CD8+ T cells sorted from blood. This chain connects TRBV7-9 to TRBJ2-7; 7 nucleotides match TRBD1. The CDR3 spells CASSLGAGGPNEQYF. DNA for the CDR3: TGTGCCAGCAGCTTAGGGGCAGGGGGTCCGAACGAGCAGTACTTC. The full variable domain, rest sourced from reference TRBV7-9 and TRBJ2-7, is DTGVSQNPRHKITKRGQNVTFRCDPISEHNRLYWYRQTLGQGPEFLTYFQNEAQLEKSRLLSDRFSAERPKGSFSTLEIQRTEQGDSAMYLCASSLGAGGPNEQYFGPGTRLTVT.